This entry is about one T cell receptor (beta chain). The target of this receptor is not known. The record has no base qualities; no much larger clone is one base away. The CDR3 starts with the cysteine, ends with the phenylalanine, and has 16 residues. Only CDR3 DNA remains: 48 bases, in frame from the first base. Sequences SGDLS (CDR1) and YYNGEE (CDR2) are obtained from the germline V gene. From V the trimming removes 4 bases and from J it removes 0 bases, while the gene matches leave 6 bases of the junction unaccounted for. The study excluded patients with uncontrolled infections, other autoimmune diseases, pregnancy or lactation. Diagnoses were based on clinical symptoms, serum thyroxine and TRAb, thyroid ultrasound and orbital computed tomography. Total RNA was extracted using Trizol reagent, and RNA quality was assessed on an Agilent 2100 Bioanalyzer. The data were taken from a study of T cells in Graves' hyperthyroidism and ophthalmopathy (dated 2019 in TCRdb). At the level of the whole study: TCR V-J signatures able to tell the groups apart were searched for in a discovery cohort of 100 or so patients, of whom more than 40 had Graves' ophthalmopathy and about 60 had stable Graves' hyperthyroidism. Prospective prediction of ophthalmopathy was tested in an independent validation cohort of approximately 18 hyperthyroidism patients and some 17 patients who later progressed to ophthalmopathy. For training and testing, the 80 to 100 patients in the discovery cohort were randomly divided in a 7:3 ratio. TCR Vbeta CDR3 sequencing of approximately 140 peripheral blood samples (about 45 ophthalmopathy, 70 to 85 hyperthyroidism and some 17 progressor patients) is reported in the paper. In several Graves' hyperthyroidism patients, the study also compared T-cell repertoires from thyroid tissue with T-cell repertoires from blood. After sampling, hyperthyroidism patients received methimazole starting at 30 mg daily, and ophthalmopathy patients received high-dose intravenous methylprednisolone. Broader findings and caveats from the paper: During validation, the model predicted progression to ophthalmopathy a median of around six months ahead of onset, with almost 71% sensitivity and under 85% specificity. A 13 V-J signature model separated ophthalmopathy from stable hyperthyroidism, with nearly 90% sensitivity and 81.08% specificity in cross-validation and 80%/75% in testing. Most expanded thyroid clonotypes (frequency above 0.001) were also found in blood, which suggests that blood repertoires may mirror thyroid immune responses. No statistical method was used to set the sample size in advance, and investigators knew the group allocation.

TCR beta CDR3 regions were amplified from RNA transcripts. The first round of RT-PCR for the TCR CDR3 was performed with the HTBI primer set and the Qiagen OneStep RT-PCR kit. Libraries were constructed in a second round of multiplex PCR, after which size selection and purification were carried out. The libraries were sequenced on an Illumina HiSeq2000 using paired-end 100 bp reads. Under the source paper's analysis protocol: Raw data were processed with SOAPnuke, discarding reads with adapters, uncalled bases, mean Phred below 15, or no exact constant-primer or identifier match. High-quality paired reads were merged with COPE v1.2.5, and unique nucleotide sequences were defined as clonotypes. Clonotypes were aligned to IMGT TRBV, TRBD and TRBJ reference segments using MiTCR v1.1. The analysis was restricted to V-J combinations with a frequency above 0.0001, which together covered 99% to 99.2% of the repertoires. A TCS score was defined as the ratio of F50 (clonal expansion) to E x V (chaos), with BLOSUM62-based TCRdist applied between CDR3 peptides within each V-J. Welch's t-statistics and random forest reduced approximately 520 V-J features to fewer than 15, which were used in a naive Bayes classifier (R e1071). The similarity between thyroid and blood repertoires was quantified using the Morisita-Horn index. TCRdb redid the processing of the public reads, applying fastp at Q25 and MiXCR, and retained in-frame beta chains. Entries that share a CDR3 protein sequence are merged under the most common genes and DNA. TCRdb's processing, not the study's, gives the V and J calls here. Recorded for this sample are more than 550,000 distinct CDR3 sequences; just under 45% of them occurred a single time. Together, the top ten hold about 7.2% of the sample.

The sequence was obtained from an adult man with Graves' disease, either hyperthyroidism or ophthalmopathy (not recorded which). The rearrangement combines TRBV9 with TRBJ2-7; 11 bases in between match TRBD1. Source material: peripheral blood or thyroid tissue (not recorded which). The DNA sequence follows: TGTGCCAGCAGCCTCTCCGGACAGGGGGCCTCCTACGAGCAGTACTTC. It translates to CASSLSGQGASYEQYF.